The 21 T cell receptor beta chains listed next were all sequenced from one sample in a study of T cell responses to AZD1222 COVID-19 vaccine. TCRdb's table, derived via immunoSEQ multiplex PCR, lists solely in-frame clones and lacks some. The sample includes 140,000 to 150,000 clones, 93% seen only once; the top ten take approximately 2%. The sample in question was peripheral blood, obtained on day 0 of AZD1222 vaccination. The receptors originated from an adult in good health.

This chain joins TRBV12-5 and TRBJ1-3, with D unclear. Germline CDR1 is LGHNT and CDR2 is FRNRAP. The CDR3 extends over 14 amino acids. V shed 0 bases and J shed 2 bases, with 5 bases lying between them. The DNA of the CDR3 is TGTGCTAGTGGTTTGGTACCAGCTGGAAACACCATATATTTT. It yields the protein CASGLVPAGNTIYF. The complete variable domain, with remaining parts taken from reference TRBV12-5 and TRBJ1-3, reads DARVTQTPRHKVTEMGQEVTMRCQPILGHNTVFWYRQTMMQGLELLAYFRNRAPLDDSGMPKDRFSAEMPDATLATLKIQPSEPRDSAVYFCASGLVPAGNTIYFGEGSWLTVV.

The V gene is TRBV9, the J gene TRBJ2-5; the D call may be TRBD1 or TRBD2 (5 bases each). Trimming shortened V by 3 bases and J by 7 bases, and 16 bases separated the two germline ends. CDR3 size: 14 residues. Germline V gene data show CDR1 as SGDLS and CDR2 as YYNGEE. The CDR3 is CASSAPGRGSTQYF. In DNA, the CDR3 is TGTGCCAGCAGCGCCCCGGGACGCGGTTCGACCCAGTACTTC.

The chain couples TRBV7-2 to TRBJ2-1, with a weak D call TRBD1 (6 bases). This CDR3 comprises 15 residues. Germline lookup yields CDR1 SGHTA and CDR2 FQGNSA. Trimming cost V 1 base and J 7 bases, with 14 bases left between them. The CDR3 protein is CASSLGGLGSNEQFF. The DNA of the CDR3 is TGTGCCAGCAGCTTAGGGGGGCTCGGATCGAATGAGCAGTTCTTC.

This clone is a singleton in its sample. The V call is TRBV2, the J call TRBJ2-1, with TRBD2 matching 10 bases. V trimming: 7 bases; J trimming: 0 bases; junction bases outside the gene matches: 3. The CDR3 is made up of 15 amino acids. The germline CDR1 and CDR2 sequences are SNHLY and FYNNEI. In DNA form, the CDR3 reads TGTGCCAGCATCCTAGCGGGGGACTCCTACAATGAGCAGTTCTTC. Translating it yields CASILAGDSYNEQFF. The full variable domain, rest sourced from reference TRBV2 and TRBJ2-1, is EPEVTQTPSHQVTQMGQEVILRCVPISNHLYFYWYRQILGQKVEFLVSFYNNEISEKSEIFDDQFSVERPDGSNFTLKIRSTKLEDSAMYFCASILAGDSYNEQFFGPGTRLTVL.

The chain carries TRBV23-1 and TRBJ2-1, with D possibly called TRBD1 or TRBD2 (6 bases each). TRBV23-1 is reported as an ORF; its role is uncertain. The CDR3 is made up of 15 amino acids. V was trimmed by 4 bases and J by 5 bases, leaving 15 bases between them. DNA for the CDR3: TGCGCCAGCAGTCTCCCGAGGGGGGTCGACAATGAGCAGTTCTTC. Its translation is CASSLPRGVDNEQFF.

The CDR3 DNA reads as TGTGCCAGCTCACCCTCGGGACAGGGGGCCTTACTATTCAATCAGCCCCAGCATTTT. Protein product: CASSPSGQGALLFNQPQHF. The chain is built from TRBV18 and TRBJ1-5; 12 positions agree with TRBD1. The germline gives CDR1 KGHSH, CDR2 LQKENI. The V gene end was trimmed by 3 bases and the J gene end by 3 bases; junction bases not matched to a gene: 12. The CDR3 runs 19 residues.

V and J are TRBV10-3 and TRBJ2-5, with TRBD1 as a possible D gene (6 bases). The germline V and J ends were trimmed by 10 bases and 1 base, with 13 bases remaining between them. CDR1 ENHRY and CDR2 SYGVKD come from the germline V gene. The CDR3 is 13 amino acids. The CDR3 here is CASGPQGQETQYF. CDR3 coding DNA: TGTGCCAGCGGTCCACAGGGCCAAGAGACCCAGTACTTC.

The CDR3 region is CASSLSTSGGAHEQFF. DNA for the CDR3: TGTGCCAGCAGCTTGTCGACTAGCGGGGGGGCCCATGAGCAGTTCTTC. The chain uses TRBV7-2 and TRBJ2-1; 14 nucleotides line up with TRBD2. The V gene's germline CDR1 is SGHTA and CDR2 FQGNSA. The CDR3 is 16 residues long. Germline trimming cut 3 bases from V and 8 bases from J; bases unmatched to any gene: 6.

This chain joins TRBV9 and TRBJ1-5, with TRBD1 matching 8 bases. The CDR3 is 15 residues long. Trimming at V came to 4 bases and at J to 11 bases, leaving 14 bases not matched to a gene. CDR1 and CDR2 from the germline V gene are SGDLS and YYNGEE. CDR3: CASSRTGQGGSAQHF. CDR3 nucleotides: TGTGCCAGCAGCCGGACCGGACAGGGAGGATCGGCCCAGCATTTT.

This sequence joins TRBV7-3 and TRBJ1-1; maybe TRBD1 (6 bases). The V end lost 6 bases, the J end lost 2 bases, and 16 bases lay between the germline ends. Germline CDR1 is SGHTA and CDR2 is FQGTGA. The CDR3 has 15 residues. CDR3 protein: CASSNQGLGNTEAFF. The CDR3 DNA reads as TGTGCCAGCAGTAACCAGGGGCTTGGTAACACTGAAGCTTTCTTT. Together with reference TRBV7-3 and TRBJ1-1, the CDR3 gives the full variable domain: GAGVSQTPSNKVTEKGKYVELRCDPISGHTALYWYRQSLGQGPEFLIYFQGTGAADDSGLPNDRFFAVRPEGSVSTLKIQRTERGDSAVYLCASSNQGLGNTEAFFGQGTRLTVV.

The V call is TRBV2, the J call TRBJ2-7; TRBD2 matches 10 bases. CDR1 is SNHLY, CDR2 FYNNEI, per germline. The junction had 7 bases not matched to a gene; V was cut back by 5 bases and J by 6 bases. This CDR3 has 14 amino acids. This CDR3 is CASSQGAGGREQYF. CDR3 nucleotide sequence: TGTGCCAGCAGTCAGGGAGCGGGAGGGCGCGAGCAGTACTTC.

This sequence joins TRBV28 and TRBJ1-1; D perhaps matches TRBD1 (5 bases). The germline CDR1 and CDR2 sequences are MDHEN and SYDVKM. The length of the CDR3 is 15 residues. Trimming removed 8 bases from V and 1 base from J, with 17 bases in between. The CDR3 loop reads CASQRPGGGNTEAFF. The CDR3 nucleotides read TGTGCCAGCCAACGACCTGGGGGGGGGAACACTGAAGCTTTCTTT.

The chain couples TRBV5-1 to TRBJ1-1, with TRBD1 matching 8 bases. The CDR3 length is 15 residues. V lost 2 bases, J lost 4 bases, and 7 bases stayed unmatched. Germline V gene sequence: CDR1 SGHRS, CDR2 YFSETQ. CDR3 sequence (DNA): TGCGCCAGCAGCTTCATGACAGGGGAGAGCACTGAAGCTTTCTTT. This sequence encodes CASSFMTGESTEAFF.

V usage is TRBV6-5 and J usage is TRBJ1-5; TRBD1 is a possible D gene (6 bases). Germline loops: CDR1 MNHEY, CDR2 SVGAGI. This CDR3 is 14 amino acids long. Trimming removed 0 bases from V and 11 bases from J, with 14 bases in between. The CDR3 reads CASSYSMQGTSQHF. The CDR3 DNA reads TGTGCCAGCAGTTACTCGATGCAGGGGACCTCCCAGCATTTT.

The chain uses TRBV15 and TRBJ2-6; unclear D gene. This CDR3 region has 15 residues. V was pared by 5 bases and J by 4 bases, with 12 bases between. CDR1 and CDR2 (germline): LNHNV, YYDKDF (reference sequence). In DNA, the CDR3 is TGTGCCACCAGCGCAGGTTCTGGAGGGGCCAACGTCCTGACTTTC. Residues: CATSAGSGGANVLTF.

The genes are TRBV21-1 and TRBJ1-1; the DNA was not used to check the table's D call, TRBD1. TRBV21-1 is described as a pseudogene. CDR3 length: 14 residues. The CDR3 spells CARIVQGVRTEAFF. DNA of the CDR3: TGTGCCAGAATCGTGCAGGGGGTGAGGACTGAAGCTTTCTTT.

This clone has only one observation. The chain couples TRBV7-2 to TRBJ2-5; D is uncertain. Germline V gene lookup returns CDR1 SGHTA and CDR2 FQGNSA. Trimming cost V 3 bases and J 2 bases, with 13 bases left between them. The CDR3 spans 15 residues. CDR3 residues: CASSFAPGPQETQYF. For the CDR3, the DNA is TGTGCCAGCAGCTTCGCCCCCGGACCTCAAGAGACCCAGTACTTC.

The gene calls are TRBV5-1 and TRBJ1-3; tentatively, D is TRBD1 (5 bases). Looked up from germline, CDR1 is SGHRS and CDR2 is YFSETQ. V was cut by 4 bases and J by 7 bases, with 21 bases left in between. This CDR3 contains 16 residues. CDR3 sequence reads: CASSPSGALGGNTIYF. The CDR3 DNA reads TGCGCCAGCAGCCCTTCCGGGGCCCTAGGAGGGAACACCATATATTTT.

This sequence joins TRBV5-1 and TRBJ2-7; 7 nucleotides align to TRBD1. The CDR3 has 15 residues. Trimming at V came to 5 bases and at J to 0 bases, leaving 8 bases not matched to a gene. Germline CDR1 is SGHRS and CDR2 is YFSETQ. The CDR3 nucleotides are TGCGCCAGCAGTTATATACAGGGGAGCTCCTACGAGCAGTACTTC. Protein sequence: CASSYIQGSSYEQYF. The variable domain in full, completed from reference TRBV5-1 and TRBJ2-7, reads KAGVTQTPRYLIKTRGQQVTLSCSPISGHRSVSWYQQTPGQGLQFLFEYFSETQRNKGNFPGRFSGRQFSNSRSEMNVSTLELGDSALYLCASSYIQGSSYEQYFGPGTRLTVT.

The V gene is TRBV12-3 or TRBV12-4, the J gene TRBJ2-7; D unresolved. V lost 1 base and J 3 bases, leaving 7 bases between the germline ends. The CDR3 contains 13 residues. The CDR3 is CASSLVNSYEQYF. In DNA form, the CDR3 reads TGTGCCAGCAGTTTAGTTAACAGCTACGAGCAGTACTTC.

The chain couples TRBV12-1 to TRBJ2-7; the table assigns TRBD1, which was not confirmed against the DNA. TRBV12-1 is assigned pseudogene status. The CDR3 is 14 amino acids. CDR3 region: CASSSGTGAHEQYF. CDR3 nucleotide sequence: TGTGCCAGCAGCTCCGGGACAGGGGCCCACGAGCAGTACTTC.